This TCR beta chain was profiled in a study of T-cell memory formation after mild COVID-19. Study-level results: Later expanders leaned CD4+, whereas day 15 to 85 contracting clones were balanced CD4/CD8. Most CD4+ clones that shrank were in CM and EM, while CD8+ ones turned up in EMRA. Some responding clones appeared in pre-infection memory, suggesting cross-reactive memory joined.

CDR1 and CDR2 from the germline V gene are DFQATT and SNEGSKA (reference sequence). V lost 5 bases, J lost 9 bases, and 8 bases stayed unmatched. The CDR3 contains 15 residues. This clonotype has just a few counts. Its antigen is unidentified. TCRdb re-called the 5' RACE reads with MiXCR, one entry per CDR3 protein. The sample gives a few hundred thousand distinct CDR3 sequences, about 15% of which show up once; around a fifth is in the top ten. The chain recombines TRBV20-1 with TRBJ2-1; 15 bases map to TRBD2. Source material: PBMCs or a T cell subset sorted from them (not recorded which). The receptor comes from a young man who had mild COVID-19 (a few samples of this study predate the infection). Cell type and time point are not known. This CDR3 is CSAWTSGGAFGEQFF. In DNA, the CDR3 is TGCAGTGCTTGGACTAGCGGGGGGGCCTTTGGTGAGCAGTTCTTC.